The 18 T cell receptor beta chains in this list originate from one sample, sequenced in a study of beta chain features in type 1 diabetes. Study-wide findings and caveats: TCRB CDR3s from Type 1 diabetes patients were moderately but significantly shorter in all four CD4+ subsets.

TCRB transcripts that were expressed got sequenced, as all of the isolated RNA had been reverse transcribed. Libraries were prepared by immunoSEQ multiplex PCR; TCRdb keeps only in-frame clonotypes and omits some of them. The data hold about 340,000 clones, with about a tenth observed a single time. For these receptors, no antigen is known. Source material: central memory CD4+ T cells from blood. The receptors stem from a man aged 25-45 years with type 1 diabetes.

This clone occurred a few times. V and J are TRBV4-3 and TRBJ2-3; possible D gene TRBD1, 5 bases. The V gene's germline CDR1 is LGHNA and CDR2 YSLEER. V was trimmed by 0 bases and J by 2 bases, leaving 12 bases between them. The CDR3 is 16 residues long. CDR3 sequence: CASSQDPDRHTDTQYF. The DNA for the CDR3 is TGCGCCAGCAGCCAAGATCCAGACAGACACACAGATACGCAGTATTTT.

This clone was recorded a few times. This sequence joins TRBV7-2 and TRBJ1-6, with 7 bases that match TRBD1. This CDR3 comprises 15 residues. Trimming cost V 4 bases and J 7 bases; bases outside gene matches: 7. Germline V lookup: CDR1 SGHTA, CDR2 FQGNSA. The CDR3 coding sequence is TGTGCCAGCAGCTCTGCCGGGACAGAGAATTCACCCCTCCACTTT. As protein: CASSSAGTENSPLHF. The variable domain in full, with the rest retrieved from reference TRBV7-2 and TRBJ1-6, is GAGVSQSPSNKVTEKGKDVELRCDPISGHTALYWYRQSLGQGLEFLIYFQGNSAPDKSGLPSDRFSAERTGGSVSTLTIQRTQQEDSAVYLCASSSAGTENSPLHFGNGTRLTVT.

This clone turned up a few times. This chain connects TRBV7-2 to TRBJ2-5; D unresolved. The CDR3 sequence is 15 residues long. V lost 4 bases and J 5 bases, leaving 17 bases between the germline ends. Germline V gives CDR1 SGHTA, CDR2 FQGNSA. The CDR3 region has the DNA TGTGCCAGCAGCTCAGTCTCGACCATTCACGAGACCCAGTACTTC. Encoded protein: CASSSVSTIHETQYF.

Only a few counts were recorded for this clone. V is TRBV10-3 and J is TRBJ1-2; D gene unclear. The CDR3 runs to 14 residues. The V gene's germline CDR1 is ENHRY and CDR2 SYGVKD. Trimming took 0 bases from V and 3 from J, leaving 8 bases between them. The CDR3 is CAISESSRDYGYTF. The CDR3 coding sequence is TGTGCCATCAGTGAGTCGAGTAGGGACTATGGCTACACCTTC.

This clone has a single count. The chain combines TRBV27 with TRBJ2-5, with D possibly being TRBD1 (8 bases). In germline, CDR1 is MNHEY, CDR2 SMNVEV (reference sequence). V shed 6 bases and J shed 5 bases, with 22 bases lying between them. This CDR3 spans 16 amino acids. CDR3 sequence (DNA): TGTGCCAGCAGACACAAAGCACAGGGGGGGAAGGAGACCCAGTACTTC. Amino acid sequence: CASRHKAQGGKETQYF.

The rearrangement links TRBV19 to TRBJ2-7; the match to TRBD1 covers 9 bases. The CDR3 has 16 residues. The ends lost 1 base at V and 5 bases at J; junction bases unmatched: 9. CDR1 is LNHDA, CDR2 SQIVND, per germline (reference sequence). CDR3 in DNA: TGTGCCAGTAGTATAGGTTGGGGACAGGGTTTCGACGAGCAGTACTTC. Translation gives CASSIGWGQGFDEQYF.

The chain recombines TRBV10-3 with TRBJ2-5; D is undetermined. Per germline, CDR1 ENHRY and CDR2 SYGVKD. This CDR3 contains 13 residues. V was trimmed by 4 bases and J by 2 bases, leaving 8 bases between them. The CDR3 is CAISAGAQETQYF. In DNA form, the CDR3 reads TGTGCCATCAGTGCGGGCGCACAAGAGACCCAGTACTTC.

This chain uses TRBV30 with TRBJ1-6; D is uncertain. The CDR3 is 13 amino acids. The V gene's germline CDR1 is GTSNPN and CDR2 SVGIG (reference sequence). V was trimmed by 1 base and J by 7 bases, leaving 8 bases between them. The CDR3 nucleotides read TGTGCCTGGAGTGAACAGAGAAATTCACCCCTCCACTTT. Protein sequence: CAWSEQRNSPLHF.

In its sample, this clone was seen a few times. The sample has other DNA sequences that encode this CDR3 too. The V gene is TRBV7-9, the J gene TRBJ2-1, with D possibly TRBD1 on 5 matching bases. The CDR3 runs 14 residues. Germline V lookup: CDR1 SEHNR, CDR2 FQNEAQ (reference sequence). Between the trimmed V and J ends, which lost 0 bases and 5 bases, there was a span of 8 bases. The CDR3 coding sequence is TGTGCCAGCAGCTTAGCGTCCAGGGACAATGAGCAGTTCTTC. Its translation: CASSLASRDNEQFF.

This clone was seen a handful of times. This may arise from a read error, as a much more abundant clone is one base away. In DNA form, the CDR3 reads TGTGCCAGCAGCACGGGACTAGCGGGCACAGATACGCAGTATTTT. Protein: CASSTGLAGTDTQYF. The chain links TRBV11-2 to TRBJ2-3, with 11 positions matching TRBD2. CDR3 length equals 15 residues. Germline loops: CDR1 SGHAT, CDR2 FQNNGV. V shed 5 bases and J 1 base; nucleotides not matched to a gene: 2.

This clone was picked up a small number of times. This sequence joins TRBV5-1 and TRBJ2-3; TRBD2 matches at 7 bases. This CDR3 is 15 amino acids long. Unmatched junction bases numbered 6, after V lost 0 bases and J lost 5 bases. CDR1 SGHRS and CDR2 YFSETQ come from the germline V gene. The CDR3 reads CASSLGLAGRDTQYF. The CDR3 nucleotides are TGCGCCAGCAGCTTGGGACTAGCCGGGAGAGATACGCAGTATTTT. Complete variable domain (other parts from reference TRBV5-1 and TRBJ2-3): KAGVTQTPRYLIKTRGQQVTLSCSPISGHRSVSWYQQTPGQGLQFLFEYFSETQRNKGNFPGRFSGRQFSNSRSEMNVSTLELGDSALYLCASSLGLAGRDTQYFGPGTRLTVL.

The genes are TRBV11-2 and TRBJ2-1; maybe TRBD2 (6 bases). CDR1 is SGHAT and CDR2 is FQNNGV in the germline V gene. Trimming took 1 base from V and 11 from J, leaving 9 bases between them. The CDR3 is 12 amino acids. This chain's CDR3 is CASSLGGEQQFF. The DNA for the CDR3 is TGTGCCAGCAGCTTAGGCGGGGAACAGCAGTTCTTC.

This clone showed up just a few times. The J gene is TRBJ2-5, the V gene TRBV21-1; the D call in the table, TRBD1, was not verified against the DNA. TRBV21-1 is a documented pseudogene. The CDR3 sequence is 15 residues long. For the CDR3, the DNA is TGTGCCAGCAGCAAAGCCGCCCTGACAAAAGAGACCCAGTACTTC. The encoded protein is CASSKAALTKETQYF.

This chain joins TRBV25-1 and TRBJ2-3; D tentatively reads TRBD1 or TRBD2 (5 bases each). Germline CDR1 reads MGHDK; CDR2 reads SYGVNS. The CDR3 has 15 residues. With 4 bases removed from V and 1 base from J, the gap between germline ends came to 12 bases. The CDR3 nucleotides are TGTGCCAGCAGTGGGGACGGAACACGCACAGATACGCAGTATTTT. This translates into CASSGDGTRTDTQYF. Drawing the rest from reference TRBV25-1 and TRBJ2-3, the complete variable domain is EADIYQTPRYLVIGTGKKITLECSQTMGHDKMYWYQQDPGMELHLIHYSYGVNSTEKGDLSSESTVSRIRTEHFPLTLESARPSHTSQYLCASSGDGTRTDTQYFGPGTRLTVL.

The V and J genes are TRBV5-4 and TRBJ1-1; D possibly corresponds to TRBD1 (5 bases). Germline assignment: CDR1 SGHNT and CDR2 YYREEE (reference sequence). V was cut by 4 bases and J by 5 bases, with 18 bases left in between. This CDR3 has 15 residues. For the CDR3, the DNA is TGTGCCAGCAGCGACTCCACGGGACGAGGAACTGAAGCTTTCTTT. It yields the protein CASSDSTGRGTEAFF.

This clone showed up just a few times. The gene calls are TRBV7-2 and TRBJ1-5; D gene unclear. This CDR3 spans 14 amino acids. Germline V gene lookup returns CDR1 SGHTA and CDR2 FQGNSA. V was trimmed by 0 bases and J by 5 bases, leaving 8 bases between them. This chain's CDR3 is CASSLAGFDQPQHF. The CDR3 bases are TGTGCCAGCAGCTTAGCAGGGTTTGATCAGCCCCAGCATTTT.

To note about this clone: Other DNA sequences in this sample translate to the same CDR3. This chain links TRBV7-2 with TRBJ2-7, with a tentative D call TRBD1 (5 bases). The germline V gene encodes CDR1 SGHTA and CDR2 FQGNSA. This CDR3 contains 15 residues. Trimming removed 5 bases at V and 0 bases at J, with 14 bases between. The CDR3 sequence: CASSRDRSSSYEQYF. The CDR3 DNA is TGTGCCAGCAGCCGAGACAGATCGTCCTCCTACGAGCAGTACTTC.

This clone was counted between two and nine times. The chain carries TRBV25-1 and TRBJ2-3, with 7 bases lining up with TRBD2. The CDR3 runs to 15 residues. CDR1 and CDR2 from the germline V gene are MGHDK and SYGVNS. The J segment lost 4 bases and the V segment lost 1 base, leaving 5 bases of the junction unmatched. CDR3 sequence: CASSEWTRSSDTQYF. CDR3 in DNA: TGTGCCAGCAGTGAATGGACTAGATCATCAGATACGCAGTATTTT.